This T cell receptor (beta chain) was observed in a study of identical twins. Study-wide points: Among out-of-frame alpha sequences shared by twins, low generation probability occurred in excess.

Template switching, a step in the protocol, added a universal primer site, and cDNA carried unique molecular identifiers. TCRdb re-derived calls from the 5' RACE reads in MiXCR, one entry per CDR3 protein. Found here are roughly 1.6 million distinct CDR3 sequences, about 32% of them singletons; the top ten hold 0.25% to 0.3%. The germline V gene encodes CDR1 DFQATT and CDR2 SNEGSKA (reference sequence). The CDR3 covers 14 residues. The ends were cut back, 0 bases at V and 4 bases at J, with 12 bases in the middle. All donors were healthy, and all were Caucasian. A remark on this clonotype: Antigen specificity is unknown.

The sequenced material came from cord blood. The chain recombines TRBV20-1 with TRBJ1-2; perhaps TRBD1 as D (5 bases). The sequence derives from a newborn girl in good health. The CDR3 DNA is TGCAGTGCTAGAGATCCCGACAGCTTCTATGGCTACACCTTC. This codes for CSARDPDSFYGYTF.